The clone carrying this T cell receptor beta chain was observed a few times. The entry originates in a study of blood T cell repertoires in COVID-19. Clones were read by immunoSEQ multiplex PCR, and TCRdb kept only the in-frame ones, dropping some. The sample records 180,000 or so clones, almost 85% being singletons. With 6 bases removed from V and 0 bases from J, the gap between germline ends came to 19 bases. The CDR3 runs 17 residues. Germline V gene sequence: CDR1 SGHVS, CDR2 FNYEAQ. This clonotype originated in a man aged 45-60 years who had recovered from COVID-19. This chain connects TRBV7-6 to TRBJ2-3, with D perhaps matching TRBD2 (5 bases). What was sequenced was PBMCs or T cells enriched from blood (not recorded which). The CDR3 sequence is CASRLLGRAPSTDTQYF. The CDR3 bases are TGTGCCAGCAGATTACTAGGGCGGGCCCCTAGCACAGATACGCAGTATTTT. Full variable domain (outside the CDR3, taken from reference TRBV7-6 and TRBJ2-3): GAGVSQSPRYKVTKRGQDVALRCDPISGHVSLYWYRQALGQGPEFLTYFNYEAQQDKSGLPNDRFSAERPEGSISTLTIQRTEQRDSAMYRCASRLLGRAPSTDTQYFGPGTRLTVL.